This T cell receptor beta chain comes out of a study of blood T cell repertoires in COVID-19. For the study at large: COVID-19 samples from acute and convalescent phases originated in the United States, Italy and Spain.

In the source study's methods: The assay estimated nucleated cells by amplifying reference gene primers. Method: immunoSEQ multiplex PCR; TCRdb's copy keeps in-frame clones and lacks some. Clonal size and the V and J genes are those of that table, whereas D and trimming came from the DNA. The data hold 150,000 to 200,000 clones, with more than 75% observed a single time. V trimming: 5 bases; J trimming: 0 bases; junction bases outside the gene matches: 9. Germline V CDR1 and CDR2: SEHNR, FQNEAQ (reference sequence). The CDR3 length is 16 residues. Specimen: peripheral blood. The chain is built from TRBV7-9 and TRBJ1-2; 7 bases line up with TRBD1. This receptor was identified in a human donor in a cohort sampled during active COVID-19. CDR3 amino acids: CASSLGGQEANYGYTF. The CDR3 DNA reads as TGTGCCAGCAGCCTAGGCGGACAGGAAGCTAACTATGGCTACACCTTC.